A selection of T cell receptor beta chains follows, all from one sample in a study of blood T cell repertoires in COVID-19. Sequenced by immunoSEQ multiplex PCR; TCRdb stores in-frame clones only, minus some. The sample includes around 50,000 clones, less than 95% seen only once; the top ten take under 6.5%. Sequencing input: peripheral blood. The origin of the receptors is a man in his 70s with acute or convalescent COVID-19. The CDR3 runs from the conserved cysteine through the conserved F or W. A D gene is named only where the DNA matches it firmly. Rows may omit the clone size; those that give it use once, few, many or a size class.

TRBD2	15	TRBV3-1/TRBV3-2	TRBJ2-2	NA	TGTGCCAGCAGCCAACCCGGCGGGGGGGCAGGGGAGCTGTTTTTT	CASSQPGGGAGELFF
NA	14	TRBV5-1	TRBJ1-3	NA	TGCGCCAGCAGCTTGGGAGACTCTGGAAACACCATATATTTT	CASSLGDSGNTIYF
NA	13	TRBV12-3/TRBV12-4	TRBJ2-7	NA	TGTGCCAGCAGCCCCCTACAGACCTACGAGCAGTACTTC	CASSPLQTYEQYF
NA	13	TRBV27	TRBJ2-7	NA	TGTGCCAGCAGTTTAGCAGGGTCGGACGAGCAGTACTTC	CASSLAGSDEQYF
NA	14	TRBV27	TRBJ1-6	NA	TGTGCCAGCAGCTCTAGAGGCTATAATTCACCCCTCCACTTT	CASSSRGYNSPLHF
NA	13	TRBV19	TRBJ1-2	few	TGTGCCAGTAGTATAAACAGACAGTATGGCTACACCTTC	CASSINRQYGYTF
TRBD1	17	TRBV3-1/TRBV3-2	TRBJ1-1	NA	TGTGCCAGCAGCCAAGTTCTGGACAGGGGGCCGGGAACTGAAGCTTTCTTT	CASSQVLDRGPGTEAFF
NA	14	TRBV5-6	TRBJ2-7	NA	TGTGCCAGCAGCCCCGCGGTCAGGGTGGACGAGCAGTACTTC	CASSPAVRVDEQYF
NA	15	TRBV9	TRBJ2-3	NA	TGTGCCAGCAGCGTAGGGGCGGGGGCAATTGATACGCAGTATTTT	CASSVGAGAIDTQYF
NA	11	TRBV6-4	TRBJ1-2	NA	TGTGCCAGCAGCCAGGGTGGTGGCTACACCTTC	CASSQGGGYTF
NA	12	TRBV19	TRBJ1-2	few	TGTGCCAGTAGCGAGGGACTGGCCGGCTACACCTTC	CASSEGLAGYTF
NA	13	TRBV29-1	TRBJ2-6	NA	TGCAGCGTTGACCAGGGTATGGCCAACGTCCTGACTTTC	CSVDQGMANVLTF
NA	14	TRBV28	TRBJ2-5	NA	TGTGCCAGCAGTTTATCAAACAGGGTTTGGACCCAGTACTTC	CASSLSNRVWTQYF
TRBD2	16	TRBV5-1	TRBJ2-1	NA	TGCGCCAGCAGCTTGATGGGCGGGGGGCCTTACAATGAGCAGTTCTTC	CASSLMGGGPYNEQFF
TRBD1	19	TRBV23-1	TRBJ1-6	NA	TGCGCCAGCAGTCTTCAAGGGACAGGGGAGGAAAAATATAATTCACCCCTCCACTTT	CASSLQGTGEEKYNSPLHF
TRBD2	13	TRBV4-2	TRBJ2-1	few	TGTGCCAGCAGCCACGGGACTATCAATGAGCAGTTCTTC	CASSHGTINEQFF
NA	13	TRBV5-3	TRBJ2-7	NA	TGTGCCAGAAGCTCTACTTGCTCCTACGAGCAGTACTTC	CARSSTCSYEQYF
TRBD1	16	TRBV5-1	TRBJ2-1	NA	TGCGCCAGCAGCCTGACAACGGGACAGAGATACAATGAGCAGTTCTTC	CASSLTTGQRYNEQFF
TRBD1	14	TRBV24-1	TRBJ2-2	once	TGTGCCACCAGTGGGACAGGGGGGACCGGGGAGCTGTTTTTT	CATSGTGGTGELFF
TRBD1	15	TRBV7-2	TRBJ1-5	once	TGTGCCAGCAGCACCCCCGGACAGGGTAATCAGCCCCAGCATTTT	CASSTPGQGNQPQHF
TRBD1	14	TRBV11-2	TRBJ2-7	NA	TGTGCCAGCAGCCGTGGACAGGGCGCCTACGAGCAGTACTTC	CASSRGQGAYEQYF
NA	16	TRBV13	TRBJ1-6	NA	TGTGCCAGCAGCTTCTCTACCGGGACAAATAATTCACCCCTCCACTTT	CASSFSTGTNNSPLHF